The 32 T cell receptor beta chains listed next were all sequenced from one sample in a study of Ad26.COV2.S vaccination and SARS-CoV-2 variants. This table comes from immunoSEQ multiplex PCR, and its TCRdb copy is limited to in-frame clones, with some not included. The table lists some 270,000 clones, around 85% of them singletons. Treatment here: 15 to 20 received Ad26.COV2.S at low or high dose, single or two shots; about 5 received placebo; per-sample allocation not given. Repertoires come from day 63 after the first vaccine or placebo injection. The sample was peripheral blood, taken in a trial of Ad26.COV2.S vaccine versus placebo. These receptors were taken from a person aged 18-60 years who received the Ad26.COV2.S COVID-19 vaccine or a placebo.

This rearrangement joins TRBV2 to TRBJ2-3; weak D call: TRBD2 (6 bases). CDR3 length equals 14 residues. V was clipped by 8 bases and J by 5 bases, with 17 bases between them. Germline V gives CDR1 SNHLY, CDR2 FYNNEI. CDR3 residues: CASLARLGGDTQYF. Here the CDR3 DNA reads TGTGCCAGCCTAGCGAGGTTAGGTGGAGATACGCAGTATTTT.

This rearrangement joins TRBV11-2 to TRBJ1-1; D is perhaps TRBD1 (6 bases). The CDR3 has 15 residues. Trimming shortened V by 8 bases and J by 1 base, and 17 bases separated the two germline ends. In germline, CDR1 is SGHAT, CDR2 FQNNGV. The CDR3: CASRHSRTANTEAFF. In nucleotides, the CDR3 is TGTGCCAGCCGACATTCGAGGACAGCGAACACTGAAGCTTTCTTT.

A few counts support this clone. V is TRBV18 and J is TRBJ2-6; D is possibly TRBD1 (5 bases). V lost 4 bases and J lost 4, with 11 bases in between. The CDR3 runs 15 residues. Germline CDR1 reads KGHSH; CDR2 reads LQKENI. The CDR3, as DNA: TGTGCCAGCTCACAAGACAGCCTCGGGGCCAACGTCCTGACTTTC. Translated: CASSQDSLGANVLTF.

J is TRBJ2-7 and V is TRBV13; D is unresolved. V lost 5 bases and J lost 1, with 21 bases in between. Germline CDR1 reads PRHDT; CDR2 reads FYEKMQ (reference sequence). The CDR3 is 17 residues long. CDR3 residues: CASSLKGPNLRSYEQYF. DNA of the CDR3: TGTGCCAGCAGCCTAAAGGGTCCTAACCTCCGGTCCTACGAGCAGTACTTC.

V is TRBV5-4 and J is TRBJ2-1, with 8 positions matching TRBD2. This CDR3 has 15 amino acids. Losses at the gene ends were 2 bases for V and 2 bases for J; bases not matched to a gene: 3. The germline CDR1 and CDR2 sequences are SGHNT and YYREEE (reference sequence). CDR3 DNA: TGTGCCAGCAGCTTAGACGGGGGGGCCTACAATGAGCAGTTCTTC. It specifies CASSLDGGAYNEQFF.

The chain combines TRBV19 with TRBJ1-4; unclear D gene. The V end was cut by 7 bases, the J end by 4 bases, with 7 bases between. The V gene's germline CDR1 is LNHDA and CDR2 SQIVND (reference sequence). The CDR3 totals 12 residues. CDR3 sequence reads: CASNAGNEKLFF. The CDR3 DNA reads TGTGCCAGTAACGCCGGTAATGAAAAACTGTTTTTT. Full variable domain (missing parts from reference TRBV19 and TRBJ1-4): DGGITQSPKYLFRKEGQNVTLSCEQNLNHDAMYWYRQDPGQGLRLIYYSQIVNDFQKGDIAEGYSVSREKKESFPLTVTSAQKNPTAFYLCASNAGNEKLFFGSGTQLSVL.

This clone was seen once. The rearrangement uses TRBV3-1 (or the pseudogene TRBV3-2) and TRBJ1-2; 9 bases map to TRBD1. V shed 5 bases and J 2 bases; nucleotides not matched to a gene: 6. The CDR3 sequence is 15 residues long. From germline, CDR1 is LGHDT and CDR2 YNNKEL (reference sequence). The CDR3 region is CASSSRDRANYGYTF. In DNA, the CDR3 is TGTGCCAGCAGCTCCCGGGACAGGGCCAACTATGGCTACACCTTC.

This rearrangement joins TRBV5-8 to TRBJ2-2; TRBD1 matches at 12 bases. J gave up 6 bases and V 5 bases, and 11 bases lay outside the gene matches. From germline, CDR1 is SGHTS and CDR2 YDEGEE. CDR3 size: 17 residues. The CDR3 nucleotides read TGTGCCAGCAGACCGGGACAGGGGGCTGTTATTCCCGGGGAGCTGTTTTTT. Its translation is CASRPGQGAVIPGELFF. The full variable domain, in which reference TRBV5-8 and TRBJ2-2 provide the parts outside the CDR3, is EAGVTQSPTHLIKTRGQQATLRCSPISGHTSVYWYQQALGLGLQFLLWYDEGEERNRGNFPPRFSGRQFPNYSSELNVNALELEDSALYLCASRPGQGAVIPGELFFGEGSRLTVL.

J is TRBJ2-2 and V is TRBV9, with D uncertain. The ends were cut back, 1 base at V and 1 base at J, with 5 bases in the middle. Germline V gene data show CDR1 as SGDLS and CDR2 as YYNGEE. This CDR3 is built from 14 residues. The CDR3 nucleotides are TGTGCCAGCAGCGTAAAGATGAACACCGGGGAGCTGTTTTTT. Translated, it gives CASSVKMNTGELFF.

The V and J genes are TRBV10-3 and TRBJ2-3; D is unclear. V was shortened by 8 bases and J by 3 bases, with 9 bases between the two germline ends. CDR1 ENHRY and CDR2 SYGVKD come from the germline V gene. This CDR3 region has 12 residues. In DNA, the CDR3 is TGTGCCATCTCCCTAGATACAGATACGCAGTATTTT. Amino acid sequence: CAISLDTDTQYF.

V and J are TRBV29-1 and TRBJ2-7; 9 positions agree with TRBD2. Germline CDR1 reads SQVTM; CDR2 reads ANQGSEA. Losses at the gene ends were 2 bases for V and 1 base for J; bases not matched to a gene: 9. The CDR3 is made up of 16 amino acids. CDR3: CSVELLREGESYEQYV. DNA of the CDR3: TGCAGCGTTGAACTCTTGCGGGAGGGGGAATCCTACGAGCAGTACGTC.

This clone was detected only once. The chain carries TRBV6-2 or TRBV6-3 and TRBJ2-7; a weak D match, TRBD2 (6 bases). Germline V gives CDR1 MNHEY, CDR2 SVGEGT. Trimming took 2 bases from V and 3 from J, leaving 14 bases between them. The CDR3 loop spans 15 amino acids. The CDR3 nucleotides read TGTGCCAGCAGTTACGGGGGGACGGTAAACTACGAGCAGTACTTC. Its translation: CASSYGGTVNYEQYF.

The V call is TRBV3-1 (or the pseudogene TRBV3-2), the J call TRBJ2-5; 7 bases are a match to TRBD2. CDR1 is LGHDT and CDR2 is YNNKEL in the germline V gene (reference sequence). The ends lost 0 bases at V and 7 bases at J; junction bases unmatched: 8. The CDR3 sequence is 15 residues long. Written as DNA, the CDR3 is TGTGCCAGCAGCCAAGAGAGACTAGCCGGGGGGACCCAGTACTTC. The encoded protein is CASSQERLAGGTQYF.

The chain joins TRBV14 to TRBJ2-7; 8 bases are a match to TRBD1. Trimming removed 4 bases from V and 0 bases from J; junction bases left unmatched: 5. Germline loops: CDR1 SGHDN, CDR2 FVKESK. The CDR3 is 15 amino acids. In DNA form, the CDR3 reads TGTGCCAGCAGCCGCCGGGACAGGCTCTCCTACGAGCAGTACTTC. Protein sequence: CASSRRDRLSYEQYF.

This clone has just a few counts. The gene calls are TRBV7-9 and TRBJ2-7; TRBD1 or TRBD2 may be the D gene (5 bases each). V lost 4 bases to trimming and J lost 6 bases, with 10 bases between them. The CDR3 spans 12 residues. From germline, CDR1 is SEHNR and CDR2 FQNEAQ (reference sequence). Written as DNA, the CDR3 is TGTGCCAGCAGCTGGGACGAAACCGAGCAGTACGTC. It encodes CASSWDETEQYV.

The chain couples TRBV7-9 to TRBJ2-1; D is uncertain. This CDR3 is built from 11 residues. Trimming shortened V by 3 bases and J by 9 bases, and 6 bases separated the two germline ends. Per the germline V gene, CDR1 is SEHNR and CDR2 is FQNEAQ (reference sequence). CDR3 residues: CASSFEVEQFF. In DNA form, the CDR3 reads TGTGCCAGCAGCTTCGAAGTTGAGCAGTTCTTC.

The genes are TRBV27 and TRBJ1-2; TRBD1 might be the D (5 bases). The CDR3 is 13 amino acids. From germline, CDR1 is MNHEY and CDR2 SMNVEV (reference sequence). Trimming shortened V by 3 bases and J by 3 bases, and 8 bases separated the two germline ends. CDR3 loop: CASSLRGDYGYTF. The CDR3 DNA follows: TGTGCCAGCAGTTTGAGAGGGGACTATGGCTACACCTTC.

CDR3 in DNA: TGTGCCAGCAGCGTAGAAGGGGCCACTGAAGCTTTCTTT. Residues: CASSVEGATEAFF. V usage is TRBV9 and J usage is TRBJ1-1, with D possibly TRBD1 on 5 matching bases. The CDR3 runs 13 residues. Germline-derived CDR1 and CDR2 are SGDLS and YYNGEE. V lost 0 bases, J lost 4 bases, and 7 bases lay in between.

The gene calls are TRBV19 and TRBJ2-3, with D perhaps TRBD2 (5 bases). The germline V gene has CDR1 LNHDA and CDR2 SQIVND (reference sequence). The ends were cut back, 11 bases at V and 1 base at J, with 10 bases in the middle. The CDR3 is 12 amino acids. As DNA, the CDR3 is TGTGCCGTAGTCGGGGGCACAGATACGCAGTATTTT. It encodes CAVVGGTDTQYF. Based on the CDR3 plus reference TRBV19 and TRBJ2-3, the full variable domain is DGGITQSPKYLFRKEGQNVTLSCEQNLNHDAMYWYRQDPGQGLRLIYYSQIVNDFQKGDIAEGYSVSREKKESFPLTVTSAQKNPTAFYLCAVVGGTDTQYFGPGTRLTVL.

The chain employs TRBV27 and TRBJ2-1; perhaps TRBD2 as D (6 bases). The germline V and J ends were trimmed by 6 bases and 9 bases, with 21 bases remaining between them. The CDR3 runs to 15 residues. Germline CDR1 MNHEY, CDR2 SMNVEV (reference sequence). The CDR3, as DNA: TGTGCCAGCAGCAGGGTCGCAGGAGGGTTTTTTGAGCAGTTCTTC. It yields the protein CASSRVAGGFFEQFF.

The chain combines TRBV18 with TRBJ2-4; 10 bases fit TRBD2. The CDR3 is 16 residues long. Losses at the gene ends were 5 bases for V and 7 bases for J; bases not matched to a gene: 11. Germline CDR1 reads KGHSH; CDR2 reads LQKENI. The CDR3 bases are TGTGCCAGCTCAAGTACTAGCGGGACCTTCAGGAACATTCAGTACTTC. Amino acids: CASSSTSGTFRNIQYF.

V gene TRBV7-2 combines with J gene TRBJ1-2; no clear D. Germline-derived CDR1 and CDR2 are SGHTA and FQGNSA. Deletions cut 5 bases from V and 0 bases from J, with 13 bases between. The CDR3 loop spans 15 amino acids. CDR3 loop: CASSPLRAPNYGYTF. CDR3 DNA sequence: TGTGCCAGCAGCCCCCTAAGGGCTCCTAACTATGGCTACACCTTC.

This clone was recorded only once. The chain has TRBV5-6 and TRBJ2-7; 8 bases are a match to TRBD1. CDR1 and CDR2 from the germline V gene are SGHDT and YYEEEE. The V segment lost 1 base and the J segment 5 bases; nucleotides outside the gene matches: 5. The CDR3 loop spans 14 amino acids. CDR3 in amino acids: CASSLIDRGHEQYV. In DNA form, the CDR3 reads TGTGCCAGCAGCTTGATCGACAGGGGCCACGAGCAGTACGTC.

This chain links TRBV6-5 with TRBJ2-1, with D possibly being TRBD2 (6 bases). V was pared by 5 bases and J by 1 base, with 12 bases between. CDR1 and CDR2 from the germline V gene are MNHEY and SVGAGI. This CDR3 is built from 15 residues. The CDR3 DNA reads TGTGCCAGCAGTCGAGGGGCGGGGTCCTACAATGAGCAGTTCTTC. It specifies CASSRGAGSYNEQFF.

This chain joins TRBV5-1 and TRBJ2-2; D is unclear. CDR1 and CDR2 (germline): SGHRS, YFSETQ. The CDR3 extends over 14 amino acids. Trimming took off 3 bases at V and 4 bases at J, with 10 bases between the two ends. The CDR3 DNA is TGCGCCAGCAGCTCACTGGACCCCACCGGGGAGCTGTTTTTT. Protein product: CASSSLDPTGELFF.

This chain joins TRBV6-5 and TRBJ1-4; D is uncertain. V was cut by 6 bases and J by 5 bases, with 10 bases left in between. Germline CDR1 reads MNHEY; CDR2 reads SVGAGI. There are 13 residues in the CDR3. CDR3 nucleotides: TGTGCCAGCAGCGTGGCAGTAAATGAAAAACTGTTTTTT. It encodes CASSVAVNEKLFF.

The rearrangement joins TRBV3-1 (or the pseudogene TRBV3-2) to TRBJ2-7; D is unclear. Trimming removed 6 bases at V and 6 bases at J, with 9 bases between. CDR1 and CDR2 from the germline V gene are LGHDT and YNNKEL (reference sequence). The CDR3 length is 11 residues. In DNA, the CDR3 is TGTGCCAGCAGTCGAGCCTCCGAGCAGTACTTC. It codes for CASSRASEQYF.

J is TRBJ1-6 and V is TRBV14, with 7 bases fitting TRBD1. CDR1 is SGHDN and CDR2 is FVKESK in the germline V gene. The CDR3 runs 17 residues. The ends lost 1 base at V and 6 bases at J; junction bases unmatched: 9. The CDR3 sequence is CASSQVLGGNGNSPLHF. CDR3 coding DNA: TGTGCCAGCAGCCAAGTCTTAGGGGGCAATGGTAATTCACCCCTCCACTTT.

The genes are TRBV6-5 and TRBJ2-7, with D unresolved. V was shortened by 6 bases and J by 2 bases, with 11 bases between the two germline ends. Germline assignment: CDR1 MNHEY and CDR2 SVGAGI. The CDR3 spans 13 residues. Here the CDR3 DNA reads TGTGCCAGCAGATCTCCGGGTACCTACGAGCAGTACTTC. The encoded protein is CASRSPGTYEQYF.

The V gene is TRBV6-5, the J gene TRBJ2-7, with TRBD2 as a possible D gene (6 bases). Germline V gene sequence: CDR1 MNHEY, CDR2 SVGAGI. The CDR3 contains 16 residues. The V end was cut by 2 bases, the J end by 6 bases, with 20 bases between. The DNA of the CDR3 is TGTGCCAGCAGTTACGCGTCATGGGGGGAAGAAGGCGAGCAGTACTTC. Translating gives CASSYASWGEEGEQYF.

V and J are TRBV4-3 and TRBJ2-7; TRBD1 matches at 11 bases. Per germline, CDR1 LGHNA and CDR2 YSLEER. The V segment lost 4 bases and the J segment 3 bases; nucleotides outside the gene matches: 11. This CDR3 has 17 amino acids. The CDR3 reads CASSPRNGQGANYEQYF. The DNA for the CDR3 is TGCGCCAGCAGCCCCCGTAATGGACAGGGGGCTAACTACGAGCAGTACTTC.

In this sample, this clone turned up a few times. The V and J genes are TRBV1 and TRBJ2-5; the table's D call TRBD2 went unverified against the DNA. TRBV1 is a pseudogene segment. The length of the CDR3 is 15 residues. CDR3 sequence reads: CTSSRDPGGPETQYF. DNA for the CDR3: TGCACCAGCAGCCGCGACCCGGGGGGGCCCGAGACCCAGTACTTC.